These 31 T cell receptor beta chains were sequenced from one sample in a study of blood T cell repertoires in COVID-19. The repertoire was sequenced with immunoSEQ multiplex PCR; TCRdb's copy has only in-frame clones and lacks some. The data contain 200,000 to 250,000 clones, around 86% of them singletons. The sequenced sample was peripheral blood. The receptors derive from a man between 60 and 75 years old who had recovered from COVID-19.

V is TRBV11-3 and J is TRBJ2-7; D perhaps matches TRBD1 (5 bases). Trimming took off 2 bases at V and 2 bases at J, with 7 bases between the two ends. CDR3 size: 13 residues. CDR1 SGHNT and CDR2 YENEEA come from the germline V gene. The CDR3 nucleotides read TGTGCCAGCAGCTTAACAGGCACCTACGAGCAGTACTTC. The encoded protein is CASSLTGTYEQYF.

This chain connects TRBV18 to TRBJ1-5; no reliable D call. Per the germline V gene, CDR1 is KGHSH and CDR2 is LQKENI. The V end was cut by 3 bases, the J end by 6 bases, with 12 bases between. The CDR3 totals 14 residues. CDR3 residues: CASSPNTETQPQHF. The DNA for the CDR3 is TGTGCCAGCTCACCCAATACAGAGACTCAGCCCCAGCATTTT.

J is TRBJ2-3 and V is TRBV7-2, with 7 bases aligning to TRBD2. The CDR3 runs to 15 residues. Germline V gene data show CDR1 as SGHTA and CDR2 as FQGNSA. Trimming removed 5 bases from V and 5 bases from J; junction bases left unmatched: 10. CDR3 coding DNA: TGTGCCAGCAGCCCATTTCCTCGCGGGAGAGATACGCAGTATTTT. This gives the protein CASSPFPRGRDTQYF.

The chain recombines TRBV2 with TRBJ1-5; TRBD1 agrees at 9 bases. The length of the CDR3 is 15 residues. V trimming: 6 bases; J trimming: 4 bases; junction bases outside the gene matches: 7. CDR1 is SNHLY and CDR2 is FYNNEI in the germline V gene. CDR3 coding DNA: TGTGCCAGCAGCATGGGACAGGGTGATAATCAGCCCCAGCATTTT. Protein sequence: CASSMGQGDNQPQHF. Full variable domain (missing parts from reference TRBV2 and TRBJ1-5): EPEVTQTPSHQVTQMGQEVILRCVPISNHLYFYWYRQILGQKVEFLVSFYNNEISEKSEIFDDQFSVERPDGSNFTLKIRSTKLEDSAMYFCASSMGQGDNQPQHFGDGTRLSIL.

This clone was found once. V usage is TRBV4-1 and J usage is TRBJ2-1; the match to TRBD2 covers 12 bases. The germline CDR1 and CDR2 sequences are MGHRA and YSYEKL. V shed 4 bases, J shed 6 bases, and the junction held 4 bases outside the gene matches. The CDR3 is 15 residues long. The CDR3 coding sequence is TGCGCCAGCAGCCCCCTAGCGGGAGGGACCAATGAGCAGTTCTTC. It encodes CASSPLAGGTNEQFF.

The CDR3 DNA sequence: TGTGCCAGCAGCTTAGGGCCCAACAATGAGCAGTTCTTC. Translation gives CASSLGPNNEQFF. The chain uses TRBV11-3 and TRBJ2-1; no clear D gene. The CDR3 is made up of 13 amino acids. V lost 1 base to trimming and J lost 5 bases, with 6 bases between them. Germline V gene data show CDR1 as SGHNT and CDR2 as YENEEA.

The chain has TRBV2 and TRBJ1-1; 9 positions agree with TRBD1. The CDR3 loop spans 13 amino acids. The germline CDR1 and CDR2 sequences are SNHLY and FYNNEI. J was trimmed by 5 bases and V by 6 bases; bases with no gene match: 4. CDR3 sequence (DNA): TGTGCCAGCAGGGGACAGGGCCTTACTGAAGCTTTCTTT. This encodes CASRGQGLTEAFF.

V usage is TRBV27 and J usage is TRBJ2-7, with 13 bases that match TRBD2. CDR1 MNHEY and CDR2 SMNVEV come from the germline V gene (reference sequence). This CDR3 region has 16 residues. V shed 5 bases, J shed 4 bases, and the junction held 8 bases outside the gene matches. For the CDR3, the DNA is TGTGCCAGCAGTGTGGGACTAGCGGGAAATGGGTACGAGCAGTACTTC. This gives the protein CASSVGLAGNGYEQYF.

The V call is TRBV5-1, the J call TRBJ2-7; 8 positions match TRBD2. Germline CDR1 is SGHRS and CDR2 is YFSETQ. The V segment lost 4 bases and the J segment 7 bases; nucleotides outside the gene matches: 10. The CDR3 is 14 amino acids. The CDR3 region is CASSLSGTWWEQYF. DNA of the CDR3: TGCGCCAGCAGCCTTAGCGGGACGTGGTGGGAGCAGTACTTC. Full variable domain (rest looked up from reference TRBV5-1 and TRBJ2-7): KAGVTQTPRYLIKTRGQQVTLSCSPISGHRSVSWYQQTPGQGLQFLFEYFSETQRNKGNFPGRFSGRQFSNSRSEMNVSTLELGDSALYLCASSLSGTWWEQYFGPGTRLTVT.

The chain uses TRBV3-1 (or the pseudogene TRBV3-2) and TRBJ2-7; no reliable D call. Per germline, CDR1 LGHDT and CDR2 YNNKEL (reference sequence). This CDR3 contains 14 residues. The V end was cut by 4 bases, the J end by 0 bases, with 10 bases between. The CDR3 nucleotides are TGTGCCAGCAGCCCAAGAGGAATCTCCTACGAGCAGTACTTC. Translating gives CASSPRGISYEQYF.

This rearrangement joins TRBV30 to TRBJ2-2; D unresolved. Deletions cut 0 bases from V and 5 bases from J, with 4 bases between. The V gene's germline CDR1 is GTSNPN and CDR2 SVGIG (reference sequence). The CDR3 has 12 residues. The chain's CDR3 is CAWSVRTGELFF. The CDR3 coding sequence is TGTGCCTGGAGTGTCAGGACCGGGGAGCTGTTTTTT.

The chain uses TRBV28 and TRBJ1-2; D unclear. The V end was cut by 2 bases, the J end by 5 bases, with 12 bases between. The CDR3 contains 14 residues. In germline, CDR1 is MDHEN, CDR2 SYDVKM. In nucleotides, the CDR3 is TGTGCCAGCAGTTTAGAGGGTCCGGCGTATGGCTACACCTTC. The encoded protein is CASSLEGPAYGYTF.

V usage is TRBV5-1 and J usage is TRBJ1-3, with TRBD1 matching over 9 bases. The V and J ends lost 1 base and 2 bases, in that order; junction bases with no gene match: 4. The CDR3 consists of 16 residues. Germline CDR1 and CDR2: SGHRS and YFSETQ. DNA of the CDR3: TGCGCCAGCAGCTTGTACGGACAGGGGACTGGAAACACCATATATTTT. This translates into CASSLYGQGTGNTIYF.

The CDR3 bases are TGTGCCAGCAGCGCCGGGACAGAAGAGACCCAGTACTTC. This codes for CASSAGTEETQYF. The chain combines TRBV5-6 with TRBJ2-5, with 7 bases matching TRBD1. In germline, CDR1 is SGHDT, CDR2 YYEEEE. CDR3 length: 13 residues. The V gene end was trimmed by 4 bases and the J gene end by 3 bases; junction bases not matched to a gene: 3.

This clone was observed a few times. The V call is TRBV9, the J call TRBJ2-5, with TRBD1 matching 7 bases. Germline V gene data show CDR1 as SGDLS and CDR2 as YYNGEE. Trimming removed 3 bases from V and 3 bases from J; junction bases left unmatched: 2. This CDR3 has 13 amino acids. This CDR3 is CASSGQGEETQYF. CDR3 coding DNA: TGTGCCAGCAGCGGTCAGGGGGAAGAGACCCAGTACTTC.

The chain is built from TRBV7-2 and TRBJ2-1; D ambiguous. The CDR3 has 13 amino acids. Germline V CDR1 and CDR2: SGHTA, FQGNSA. The ends were cut back, 3 bases at V and 8 bases at J, with 11 bases in the middle. CDR3 sequence: CASSFAVRDEQFF. CDR3 coding DNA: TGTGCCAGCAGCTTCGCCGTTCGAGATGAGCAGTTCTTC. Together with reference TRBV7-2 and TRBJ2-1, the CDR3 gives the full variable domain: GAGVSQSPSNKVTEKGKDVELRCDPISGHTALYWYRQSLGQGLEFLIYFQGNSAPDKSGLPSDRFSAERTGGSVSTLTIQRTQQEDSAVYLCASSFAVRDEQFFGPGTRLTVL.

The rearrangement links TRBV7-2 to TRBJ1-4, with 7 bases matching TRBD1. Per the germline V gene, CDR1 is SGHTA and CDR2 is FQGNSA. The CDR3 has 15 residues. The trim removed 5 bases at V and 3 bases at J, leaving 6 bases unmatched. For the CDR3, the DNA is TGTGCCAGCAGCCTGAGCAGGGGGGCTAATGAAAAACTGTTTTTT. It codes for CASSLSRGANEKLFF. The whole variable domain, filled in from reference TRBV7-2 and TRBJ1-4, reads GAGVSQSPSNKVTEKGKDVELRCDPISGHTALYWYRQSLGQGLEFLIYFQGNSAPDKSGLPSDRFSAERTGGSVSTLTIQRTQQEDSAVYLCASSLSRGANEKLFFGSGTQLSVL.

The J gene is TRBJ2-7, the V gene TRBV5-1; D possibly corresponds to TRBD1 (9 bases). Germline loops: CDR1 SGHRS, CDR2 YFSETQ. The CDR3 sequence is 15 residues long. V lost 6 bases and J lost 6, with 22 bases in between. The CDR3 DNA reads as TGCGCCAGCACCCCGGGGGGGGACAGGGTCGCCGAGCAGTACTTC. Amino acids: CASTPGGDRVAEQYF.

The chain combines TRBV7-2 with TRBJ2-7, with TRBD2 matching 10 bases. The CDR3 runs 15 residues. V was pared by 1 base and J by 11 bases, with 11 bases of the junction left unmatched. Germline CDR1 SGHTA, CDR2 FQGNSA. The CDR3 DNA sequence: TGTGCCAGCAGCTTAGAGCCGGCCCTAGCGGGAGAGGAGTACTTC. Translating it yields CASSLEPALAGEEYF.

The J gene is TRBJ2-3, the V gene TRBV29-1; 7 bases map to TRBD2. Germline V CDR1 and CDR2: SQVTM, ANQGSEA. CDR3 length equals 15 residues. V was clipped by 4 bases and J by 4 bases; unmatched bases: 11. The CDR3 sequence is CSVARPLAEPDTQYF. The DNA for the CDR3 is TGCAGCGTTGCGAGACCGCTAGCGGAACCAGATACGCAGTATTTT.

CDR3 DNA sequence: TGTGCCAGTAGTATACAGGGCTCGGACACTGAAGCTTTCTTT. This sequence encodes CASSIQGSDTEAFF. The chain uses TRBV19 and TRBJ1-1; possibly TRBD1 for D (5 bases). With 2 bases removed from V and 3 bases from J, the gap between germline ends came to 10 bases. Per the germline V gene, CDR1 is LNHDA and CDR2 is SQIVND (reference sequence). The CDR3 totals 14 residues.

The genes are TRBV5-1 and TRBJ2-7; 8 nucleotides line up with TRBD2. Germline V gives CDR1 SGHRS, CDR2 YFSETQ. The V gene end was trimmed by 5 bases and the J gene end by 3 bases; junction bases not matched to a gene: 10. The CDR3 loop spans 15 amino acids. DNA for the CDR3: TGCGCCAGCAGGGAGGCTTCTACTAGCGGCTACGAGCAGTACTTC. This sequence encodes CASREASTSGYEQYF.

This clone was counted a few times. The chain is built from TRBV7-6 and TRBJ1-1; no firm D call. Trimming took 1 base from V and 0 from J, leaving 15 bases between them. The germline CDR1 and CDR2 sequences are SGHVS and FNYEAQ. The CDR3 covers 17 residues. As DNA, the CDR3 is TGTGCCAGCAGCTTAGGCAGTCTCCGACACGTGAACACTGAAGCTTTCTTT. The encoded protein is CASSLGSLRHVNTEAFF.

The chain employs TRBV3-1 (or the pseudogene TRBV3-2) and TRBJ2-7; 8 bases agree with TRBD2. CDR3 length: 16 residues. The junction had 4 bases not matched to a gene; V was cut back by 0 bases and J by 0 bases. CDR1 is LGHDT, CDR2 YNNKEL, per germline (reference sequence). CDR3 DNA sequence: TGTGCCAGCAGCCAAGATCCGGGGGGGGGCTCCTACGAGCAGTACTTC. Translated: CASSQDPGGGSYEQYF.

The chain couples TRBV19 to TRBJ1-2; D uncertain. Germline V gives CDR1 LNHDA, CDR2 SQIVND (reference sequence). Trimming left V 9 bases short and J 7 bases short, with 18 bases between. The CDR3 is 13 residues long. CDR3 bases: TGTGCCAGCGGGTCTCTGAGTTCGTCTGGCTACACCTTC. It specifies CASGSLSSSGYTF. Full variable domain (missing parts from reference TRBV19 and TRBJ1-2): DGGITQSPKYLFRKEGQNVTLSCEQNLNHDAMYWYRQDPGQGLRLIYYSQIVNDFQKGDIAEGYSVSREKKESFPLTVTSAQKNPTAFYLCASGSLSSSGYTFGSGTRLTVV.

The gene calls are TRBV18 and TRBJ1-4; 8 bases fit TRBD1. Germline CDR1 KGHSH, CDR2 LQKENI. The CDR3 spans 16 residues. Losses at the gene ends were 2 bases for V and 8 bases for J; bases not matched to a gene: 10. The CDR3 bases are TGTGCCAGCTCACCAGCCCACGCAGGGGGCTCCGAAAAACTGTTTTTT. The encoded protein is CASSPAHAGGSEKLFF.

V gene TRBV9 combines with J gene TRBJ1-5; no firm D call. V lost 1 base and J lost 3, with 11 bases in between. This CDR3 contains 15 residues. Germline assignment: CDR1 SGDLS and CDR2 YYNGEE. CDR3 coding DNA: TGTGCCAGCAGCGTATCCCCCCTCCCCAATCAGCCCCAGCATTTT. This encodes CASSVSPLPNQPQHF.

J is TRBJ1-2 and V is TRBV5-4; 7 bases agree with TRBD1. The V segment lost 4 bases and the J segment 7 bases; nucleotides outside the gene matches: 7. CDR1 and CDR2 (germline): SGHNT, YYREEE (reference sequence). The CDR3 is 13 residues long. The CDR3 nucleotides read TGTGCCAGCAGCCTAAGACAGGGTAGTGGCTACACCTTC. Translating it yields CASSLRQGSGYTF.

The chain carries TRBV27 and TRBJ1-1; perhaps TRBD1 as D (6 bases). Germline V gives CDR1 MNHEY, CDR2 SMNVEV (reference sequence). Trimming cost V 7 bases and J 2 bases, with 14 bases left between them. CDR3 length: 14 amino acids. CDR3 protein: CASTPRRGNTEAFF. As DNA, the CDR3 is TGTGCCAGCACCCCTCGCAGGGGTAACACTGAAGCTTTCTTT.

The genes are TRBV27 and TRBJ1-4; unclear D gene. The CDR3 is 14 residues long. V gave up 5 bases and J gave up 0 bases, with 7 bases separating them. The V gene's germline CDR1 is MNHEY and CDR2 SMNVEV (reference sequence). This chain's CDR3 is CASSLTATNEKLFF. The CDR3, as DNA: TGTGCCAGCAGTCTAACTGCAACTAATGAAAAACTGTTTTTT.

The J gene is TRBJ2-7, the V gene TRBV28; weak D call: TRBD1 (6 bases). CDR1 MDHEN and CDR2 SYDVKM come from the germline V gene. Between the trimmed V and J ends, which lost 2 bases and 7 bases, there was a span of 12 bases. The CDR3 is 13 amino acids. CDR3 nucleotides: TGTGCCAGCAGTTTAGAACAGGGTAGTGAGCAGTACTTC. Amino acids: CASSLEQGSEQYF.